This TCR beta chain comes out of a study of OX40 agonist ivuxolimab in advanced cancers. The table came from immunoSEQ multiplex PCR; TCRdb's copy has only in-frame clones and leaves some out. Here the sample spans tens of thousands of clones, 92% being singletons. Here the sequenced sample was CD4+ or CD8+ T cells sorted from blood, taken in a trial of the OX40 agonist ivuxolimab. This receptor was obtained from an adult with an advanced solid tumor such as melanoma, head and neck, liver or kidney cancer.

The chain's CDR3 is CSVVGQPDYGYTF. CDR3 nucleotide sequence: TGCAGCGTGGTCGGACAGCCCGACTATGGCTACACCTTC. The V gene is TRBV29-1, the J gene TRBJ1-2, with a possible D match to TRBD1 (6 bases). This CDR3 region has 13 residues. V lost 6 bases, J lost 3 bases, and 14 bases lay in between. Germline V gene data show CDR1 as SQVTM and CDR2 as ANQGSEA.